This record concerns one T cell receptor (beta chain) sequence. There is no known antigen for this receptor. The sample holds no much larger clone one base away, and base qualities are not on file. The data stem from a study of T cell responses to AZD1222 COVID-19 vaccine (dated by TCRdb to the early 2020s). Regarding the study in general: TCR sequencing was performed for 230 to 250 trial participants, of whom approximately 200 were given two doses of AZD1222 and some 26 were given two doses of MenACWY control vaccine. Trial participants were enrolled into age subgroups of 18-55, 56-69 and 70-plus years, which contained about 160, 30 and 59 TCR-sequenced participants, respectively.

The CDR3 regions of human TCRbeta chains were analyzed by immunosequencing. The study's own analysis went as follows. Repertoire TCRs were checked for matches against a reference library of SARS-CoV-2-specific TCRs that had been generated using the MIRA antigen-specificity platform. Breadth was defined as the fraction of unique TCRs that were SARS-CoV-2-associated, and depth was defined as the fraction of total T cells that were SARS-CoV-2-associated. Using the MIRA data, every spike-specific TCR was mapped to the spike region that the TCR reacted to and assigned to either a CD4 or a CD8 class. Log10-transformed breadth and depth values were compared by one-way ANOVA with Sidak's multiple comparisons tests. As stored in TCRdb, this immuneACCESS dataset retains in-frame rearrangements with V and J assigned. A fraction of the clones does not appear; measured against another copy, unresolved V genes explain less than half of the discrepancy, and the remainder lacks a known reason. V and J calls and clone size are copied from that table; D and trimming were computed from the DNA. The table for this sample lists about 100,000 clones; about 87% of them were counted only once. The leading ten clones occupy roughly 10% of the sample.

Including the terminal cysteine and phenylalanine, the CDR3 comprises 13 residues. CDR3 DNA is the only sequence kept; it has 39 bases, read in frame from the first base. Trimming removed 4 bases from V and 5 bases from J, leaving 11 bases between the germline ends. The germline V gene (reference sequence) provides CDR1 LGHDT and CDR2 YNNKEL. The meaning of the sample's time point label: about 28 days (+/-7) after the second vaccine dose. AZD1222 recipients given second doses at about 4 weeks or at about 12 weeks were pooled, since spike-specific TCR depth and breadth were not found to differ between the two schedules. Samples from vaccinated people were obtained from the UK trials COV001 and COV002, which included a single-blind randomized controlled phase 2/3 trial of AZD1222 (ChAdOx1 nCoV-19) in healthy adults. For TCRbeta chain sequencing, PBMC samples were collected from trial participants at day 0 and at day 28 after the second dose.

Study-wide findings and limitations: Vaccine-associated CD4 TCRs spanned the whole spike protein, with dominant responses in regions 160-218 and 743-854. Because no samples from the day 14 peak response were available, repertoires could be characterized only after the peak T cell response. The 56-69-year group was small, and its depth increase did not reach significance, likely because of low power. A significant rise in spike-specific TCR breadth and depth was observed after two AZD1222 doses relative to day 0 and relative to MenACWY recipients. Only six AZD1222 recipients were SARS-CoV-2 seropositive at baseline, limiting conclusions about previously exposed vaccinees. Most participants were white British and females outnumbered males, and the authors suggested that clonal diversity may have been underestimated. Reportedly, close to half of the unique spike-specific TCRs recognized epitopes lying outside the regions that are mutated in the B.1.351 and B.1.1.7 variants.

The V and J genes are TRBV3-1 (or the pseudogene TRBV3-2) and TRBJ1-2, with no confident D gene call. The sequence derives from an adult who received the AZD1222 COVID-19 vaccine. The sequencing here drew on peripheral blood, taken 28 days after the second AZD1222 dose. Here is the DNA: TGTGCCAGCAGCCCGGGAGAGATGTATGGCTACACCTTC. Its amino acids are CASSPGEMYGYTF.